The sequence of this T cell receptor (beta chain) was determined in a study of technical replicates of blood from several donors. The method was immunoSEQ multiplex PCR; TCRdb's version includes in-frame clones alone and lacks a portion of them. Of 50,000 to 70,000 clones in the sample, 86% were seen once. CDR1 is SGHNT, CDR2 YYREEE, per germline (reference sequence). With V trimmed by 0 bases and J by 3 bases, 5 bases remained unmatched. This CDR3 has 15 amino acids. Sequencing was done on a sample of PBMCs. The rearrangement links TRBV5-4 to TRBJ1-2; 7 bases agree with TRBD1. This receptor was identified in a human donor in good health. Some clones in this sample may be carry-over from other donors' samples. The CDR3 region is CASSLGRDRYYGYTF. The CDR3 DNA is TGTGCCAGCAGCTTGGGCCGGGACAGATACTATGGCTACACCTTC.